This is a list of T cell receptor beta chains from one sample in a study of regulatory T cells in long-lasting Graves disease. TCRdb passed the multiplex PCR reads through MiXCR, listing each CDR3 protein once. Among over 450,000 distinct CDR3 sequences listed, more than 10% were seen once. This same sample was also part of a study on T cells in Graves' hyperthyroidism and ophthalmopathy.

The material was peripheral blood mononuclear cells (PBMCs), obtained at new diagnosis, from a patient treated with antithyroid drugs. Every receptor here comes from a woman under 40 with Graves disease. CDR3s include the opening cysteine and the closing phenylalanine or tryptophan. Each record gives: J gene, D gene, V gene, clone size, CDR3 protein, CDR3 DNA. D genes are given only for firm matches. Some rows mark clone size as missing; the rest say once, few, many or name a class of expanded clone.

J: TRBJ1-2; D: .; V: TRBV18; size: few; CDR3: CASTPERPDGYGYTF; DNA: TGTGCCAGCACACCAGAAAGGCCCGACGGCTATGGCTACACCTTC
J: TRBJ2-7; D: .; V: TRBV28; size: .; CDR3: CASSLIGRREQYF; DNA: TGTGCCAGCAGTTTAATAGGCCGGAGGGAGCAGTACTTC
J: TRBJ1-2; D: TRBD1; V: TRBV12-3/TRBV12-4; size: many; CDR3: CASSTGTGPLYGYTF; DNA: TGTGCCAGCAGTACGGGGACAGGGCCACTCTATGGCTACACCTTC
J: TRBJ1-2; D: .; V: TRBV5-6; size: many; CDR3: CASSPRTVPNYGYTF; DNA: TGTGCCAGCAGCCCCCGGACAGTCCCTAACTATGGCTACACCTTC
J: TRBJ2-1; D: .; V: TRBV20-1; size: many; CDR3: CSAYTRSGTRGRNEQFF; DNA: TGCAGTGCTTATACCCGATCCGGGACTCGCGGCCGGAATGAGCAGTTCTTC
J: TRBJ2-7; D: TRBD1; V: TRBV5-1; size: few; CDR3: CASSRDRGDF; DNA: TGCGCCAGCAGTCGGGACAGGGGCGACTTC
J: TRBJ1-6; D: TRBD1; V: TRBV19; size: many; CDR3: CASSADRGSSWNSPLHF; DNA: TGTGCCAGTAGTGCGGACAGGGGGTCGTCCTGGAATTCACCCCTCCACTTT
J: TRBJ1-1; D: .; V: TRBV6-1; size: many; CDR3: CASRPQGQMTENTEAFF; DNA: TGTGCCAGCAGACCGCAGGGACAAATGACGGAAAACACTGAAGCTTTCTTT
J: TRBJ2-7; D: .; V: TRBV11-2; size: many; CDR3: CASSQFQTGEQYF; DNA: TGTGCCAGCAGCCAGTTCCAGACGGGCGAGCAGTACTTC
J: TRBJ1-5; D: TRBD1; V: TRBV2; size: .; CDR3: CASRPGQGENQPQHF; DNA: TGTGCCAGCAGGCCGGGGCAGGGGGAGAATCAGCCCCAGCATTTT
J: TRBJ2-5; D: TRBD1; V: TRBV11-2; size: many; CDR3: CASSSRTGPRSQETQYF; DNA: TGTGCCAGCAGCTCGCGGACAGGCCCAAGGTCCCAAGAGACCCAGTACTTC
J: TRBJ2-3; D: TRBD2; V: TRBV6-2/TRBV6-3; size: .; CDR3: CASSGGLAGVGTDTQYF; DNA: TGTGCCAGCAGTGGGGGACTAGCGGGAGTAGGCACAGATACGCAGTATTTT
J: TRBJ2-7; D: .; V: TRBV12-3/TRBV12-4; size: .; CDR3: CASSVTGEAYEQYF; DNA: TGTGCCAGCAGTGTAACAGGTGAAGCCTACGAGCAGTACTTC
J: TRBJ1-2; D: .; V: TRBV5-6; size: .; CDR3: CASSFSDGYTF; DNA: TGTGCCAGCAGCTTTAGCGATGGCTACACCTTC
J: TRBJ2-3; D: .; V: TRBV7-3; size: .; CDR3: CASSPNSRDTQYF; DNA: TGTGCCAGCAGTCCTAATTCGAGAGATACGCAGTATTTT
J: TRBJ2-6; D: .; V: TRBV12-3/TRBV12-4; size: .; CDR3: CASSQAGVSGANVLTF; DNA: TGTGCCAGCAGCCAAGCAGGGGTTTCTGGGGCCAACGTCCTGACTTTC
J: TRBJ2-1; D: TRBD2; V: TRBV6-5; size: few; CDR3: CASSYSDLTSGSYDEQFF; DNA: TGTGCCAGCAGTTACTCCGACTTGACTAGCGGGAGCTACGATGAGCAGTTCTTC
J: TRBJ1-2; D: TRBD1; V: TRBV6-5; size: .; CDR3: CASSSRTGLAGYTF; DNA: TGTGCCAGCAGTTCTAGGACAGGACTTGCGGGCTACACCTTC
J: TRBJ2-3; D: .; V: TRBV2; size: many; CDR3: CASSLLADTQYF; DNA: TGTGCCAGCAGTCTACTAGCAGATACGCAGTATTTT
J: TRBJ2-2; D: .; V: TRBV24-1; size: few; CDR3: CATSDLNGELFF; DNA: TGTGCCACCAGTGATTTGAACGGGGAGCTGTTTTTT
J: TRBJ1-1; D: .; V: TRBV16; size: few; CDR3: CASSQWANFREMNTEAFF; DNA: TGTGCCAGCAGCCAATGGGCTAACTTCCGGGAAATGAACACTGAAGCTTTCTTT
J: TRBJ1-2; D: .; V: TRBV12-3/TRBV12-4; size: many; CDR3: CASSPPGNRANGYTF; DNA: TGTGCCAGCAGTCCGCCGGGCAACAGGGCCAATGGCTACACCTTC
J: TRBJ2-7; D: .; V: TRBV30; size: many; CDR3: CAWSAIRTQPSYEQYF; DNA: TGTGCCTGGAGTGCCATTAGGACACAGCCTTCCTACGAGCAGTACTTC
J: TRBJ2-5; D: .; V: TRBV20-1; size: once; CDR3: CSARPLAVTETQYF; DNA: TGCAGTGCTAGGCCCTTGGCAGTTACGGAGACCCAGTACTTC
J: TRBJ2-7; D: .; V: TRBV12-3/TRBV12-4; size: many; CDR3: CASSFSGLNEYEQYF; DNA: TGTGCCAGCAGTTTCTCGGGTCTGAACGAGTACGAGCAGTACTTC
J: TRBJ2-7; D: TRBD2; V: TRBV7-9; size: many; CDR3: CASSRGLAGGYEQYF; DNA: TGTGCCAGCAGCCGGGGACTAGCGGGGGGCTACGAGCAGTACTTC
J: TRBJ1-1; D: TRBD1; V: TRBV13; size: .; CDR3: CATQGQANTEAFF; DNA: TGTGCCACCCAAGGACAGGCTAACACTGAAGCTTTCTTT
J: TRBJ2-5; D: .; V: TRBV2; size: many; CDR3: CASSDDSGSQETQYF; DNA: TGTGCCAGCAGTGATGACTCCGGGAGCCAAGAGACCCAGTACTTC
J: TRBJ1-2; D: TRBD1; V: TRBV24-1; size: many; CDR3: CATSGTGVSYGYTF; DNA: TGTGCCACCAGCGGGACAGGGGTTTCCTATGGCTACACCTTC
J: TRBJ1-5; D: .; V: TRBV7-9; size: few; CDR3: CASSLTGHEYQPQHF; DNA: TGTGCCAGCAGCTTAACGGGACATGAGTATCAGCCCCAGCATTTT
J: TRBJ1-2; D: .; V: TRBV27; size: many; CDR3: CASSLSGSLSYTF; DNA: TGTGCCAGCAGCTTGTCTGGGAGTCTCAGCTACACCTTC
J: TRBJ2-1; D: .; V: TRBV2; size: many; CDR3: CASSEGFTRDNEQFF; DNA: TGTGCCAGCAGTGAAGGGTTCACCAGGGACAATGAGCAGTTCTTC
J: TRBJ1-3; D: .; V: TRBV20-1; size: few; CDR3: CSARPASGNTIYF; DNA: TGCAGTGCACGCCCAGCCTCTGGAAACACCATATATTTT
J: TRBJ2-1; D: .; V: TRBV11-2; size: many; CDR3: CASSLRQGGSYNEQFF; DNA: TGTGCCAGCAGCTTACGACAGGGAGGCTCCTACAATGAGCAGTTCTTC
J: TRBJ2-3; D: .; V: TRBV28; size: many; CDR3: CASSLGDTRGDTQYF; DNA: TGTGCCAGCAGTTTAGGGGACACCCGCGGAGATACGCAGTATTTT
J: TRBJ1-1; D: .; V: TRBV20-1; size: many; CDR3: CSATDRKNTEAFF; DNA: TGCAGTGCTACAGACAGAAAAAACACTGAAGCTTTCTTT
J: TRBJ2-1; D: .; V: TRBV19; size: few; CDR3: CASSQIMGGEQFF; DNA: TGTGCCAGTAGTCAAATAATGGGGGGTGAGCAGTTCTTC
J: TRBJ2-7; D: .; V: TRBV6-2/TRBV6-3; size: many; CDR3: CASSSAAANYEQYF; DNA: TGTGCCAGCAGCAGTGCTGCAGCCAACTACGAGCAGTACTTC
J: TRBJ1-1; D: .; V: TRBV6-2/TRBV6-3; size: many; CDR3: CASCSRLMNTEAFF; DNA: TGTGCCAGCTGTTCCAGACTAATGAACACTGAAGCTTTCTTT
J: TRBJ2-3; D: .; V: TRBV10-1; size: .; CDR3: CASSASSLSTDTQYF; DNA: TGCGCCAGCAGTGCGAGCAGCTTAAGCACAGATACGCAGTATTTT
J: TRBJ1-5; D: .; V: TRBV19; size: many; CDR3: CASSRGQSLNQPQHF; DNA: TGTGCCAGTAGCCGGGGACAATCACTCAATCAGCCCCAGCATTTT
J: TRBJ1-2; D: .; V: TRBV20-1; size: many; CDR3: CSARGRDVLLGYTF; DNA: TGCAGTGCTAGAGGCAGGGACGTCCTCTTGGGCTACACCTTC
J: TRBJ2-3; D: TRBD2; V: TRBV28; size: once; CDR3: CASNNLFGLAGDTDTQYF; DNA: TGTGCCAGCAACAACTTGTTCGGACTAGCGGGGGACACAGATACGCAGTATTTT
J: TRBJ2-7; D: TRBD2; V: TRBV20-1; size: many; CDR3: CSAAGTSGTTAEQYF; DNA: TGCAGTGCCGCCGGGACTAGCGGGACAACCGCCGAGCAGTACTTC
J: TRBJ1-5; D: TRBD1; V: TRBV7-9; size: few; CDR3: CASSSGQVGGPQHF; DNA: TGTGCCAGCAGCTCGGGACAGGTGGGAGGGCCCCAGCATTTT
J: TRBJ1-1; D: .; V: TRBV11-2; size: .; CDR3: CASSLMDAGLTEAFF; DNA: TGTGCCAGCAGCTTAATGGACGCGGGGTTAACTGAAGCTTTCTTT
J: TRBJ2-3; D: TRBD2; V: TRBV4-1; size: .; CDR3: CASSPRGLAGVYASTDTQYF; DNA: TGCGCCAGCAGCCCCCGTGGACTAGCGGGAGTCTATGCTAGCACAGATACGCAGTATTTT
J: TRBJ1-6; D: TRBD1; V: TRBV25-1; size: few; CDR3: CASRAAGTGGKSLHF; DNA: TGTGCCAGCAGAGCAGCAGGGACAGGGGGAAAATCCCTCCACTTT
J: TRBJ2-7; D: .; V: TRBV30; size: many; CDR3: CAWSFGGYEQYF; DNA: TGTGCCTGGAGTTTTGGGGGGTACGAGCAGTACTTC
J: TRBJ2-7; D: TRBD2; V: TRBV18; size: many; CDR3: CASSPGLAGYEQYF; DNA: TGTGCCAGCAGCCCCGGACTAGCGGGGTACGAGCAGTACTTC
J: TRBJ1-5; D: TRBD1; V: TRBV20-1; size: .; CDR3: CSANDRVSNHPQHF; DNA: TGCAGTGCTAATGACAGGGTGAGCAATCATCCCCAGCATTTT
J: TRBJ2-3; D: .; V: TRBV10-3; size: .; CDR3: CAISAGGFNTDTQYF; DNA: TGTGCCATCAGTGCCGGAGGCTTCAACACAGATACGCAGTATTTT
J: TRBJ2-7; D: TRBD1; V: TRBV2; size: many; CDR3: CASSLRGQVYEQYF; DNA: TGTGCCAGCAGTCTCAGGGGGCAAGTCTACGAGCAGTACTTC
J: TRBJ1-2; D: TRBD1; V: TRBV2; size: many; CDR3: CASSAQGLVGYTF; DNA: TGTGCCAGCAGTGCACAGGGGCTCGTCGGCTACACCTTC